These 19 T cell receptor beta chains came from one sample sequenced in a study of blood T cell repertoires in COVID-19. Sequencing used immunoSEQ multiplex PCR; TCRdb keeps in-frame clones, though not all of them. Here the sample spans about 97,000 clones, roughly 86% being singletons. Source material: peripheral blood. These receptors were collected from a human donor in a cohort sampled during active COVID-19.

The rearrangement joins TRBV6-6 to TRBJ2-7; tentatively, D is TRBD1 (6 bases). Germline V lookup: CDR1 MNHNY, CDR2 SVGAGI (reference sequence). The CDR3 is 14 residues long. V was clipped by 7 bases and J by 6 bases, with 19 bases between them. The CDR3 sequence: CASMWGQLVSEQYF. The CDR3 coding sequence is TGTGCCAGCATGTGGGGGCAGTTGGTCTCCGAGCAGTACTTC.

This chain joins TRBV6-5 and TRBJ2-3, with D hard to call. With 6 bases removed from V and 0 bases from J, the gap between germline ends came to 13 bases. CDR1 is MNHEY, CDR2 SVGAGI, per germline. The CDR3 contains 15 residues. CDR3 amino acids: CASSQAPGSTDTQYF. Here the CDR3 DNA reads TGTGCCAGCAGCCAGGCCCCCGGCAGCACAGATACGCAGTATTTT.

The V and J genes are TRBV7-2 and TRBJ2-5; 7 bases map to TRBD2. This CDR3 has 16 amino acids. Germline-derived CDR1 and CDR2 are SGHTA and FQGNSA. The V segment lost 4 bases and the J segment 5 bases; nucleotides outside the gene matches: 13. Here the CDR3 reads CASSWKAGSNGETQYF. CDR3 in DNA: TGTGCCAGCAGCTGGAAAGCGGGGTCAAACGGGGAGACCCAGTACTTC.

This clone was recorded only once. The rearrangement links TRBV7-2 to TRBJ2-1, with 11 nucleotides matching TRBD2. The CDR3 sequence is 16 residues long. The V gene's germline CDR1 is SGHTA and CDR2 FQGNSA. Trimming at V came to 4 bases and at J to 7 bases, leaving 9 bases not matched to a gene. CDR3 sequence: CASSSLAGGSSNEQFF. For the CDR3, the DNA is TGTGCCAGCAGCTCATTAGCGGGAGGGAGTAGTAATGAGCAGTTCTTC.

CDR3 sequence (DNA): TGTGCCAGCACCAGCGGGAACACCGGGGAGCTGTTTTTT. Its protein product is CASTSGNTGELFF. The chain carries TRBV9 and TRBJ2-2, with D perhaps matching TRBD2 (5 bases). V was cut by 6 bases and J by 1 base, with 7 bases left in between. Germline V CDR1 and CDR2: SGDLS, YYNGEE. CDR3 size: 13 residues.

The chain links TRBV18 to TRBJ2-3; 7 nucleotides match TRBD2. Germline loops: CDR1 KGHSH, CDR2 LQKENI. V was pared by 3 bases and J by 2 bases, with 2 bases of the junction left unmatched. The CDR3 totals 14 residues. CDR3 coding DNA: TGTGCCAGCTCACCGGCGGGAGCCACAGATACGCAGTATTTT. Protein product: CASSPAGATDTQYF.

The CDR3 sequence: CASSSRTGQNEQYF. CDR3 nucleotide sequence: TGTGCCAGCAGCTCCCGGACAGGGCAGAACGAGCAGTACTTC. This sequence joins TRBV5-4 and TRBJ2-7; 8 nucleotides align to TRBD1. CDR1 SGHNT and CDR2 YYREEE come from the germline V gene (reference sequence). V gave up 3 bases and J gave up 5 bases; unmatched junction bases: 7. The CDR3 extends over 14 amino acids. The complete variable domain, with remaining parts taken from reference TRBV5-4 and TRBJ2-7, reads ETGVTQSPTHLIKTRGQQVTLRCSSQSGHNTVSWYQQALGQGPQFIFQYYREEENGRGNFPPRFSGLQFPNYSSELNVNALELDDSALYLCASSSRTGQNEQYFGPGTRLTVT.

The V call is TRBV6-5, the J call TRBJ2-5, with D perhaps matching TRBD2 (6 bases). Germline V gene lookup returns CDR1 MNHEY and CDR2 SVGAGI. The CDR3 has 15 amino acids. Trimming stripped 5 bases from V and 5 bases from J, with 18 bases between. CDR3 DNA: TGTGCCAGCAGTCAGGTTGCGGGGAGAGCTGAGACCCAGTACTTC. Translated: CASSQVAGRAETQYF.

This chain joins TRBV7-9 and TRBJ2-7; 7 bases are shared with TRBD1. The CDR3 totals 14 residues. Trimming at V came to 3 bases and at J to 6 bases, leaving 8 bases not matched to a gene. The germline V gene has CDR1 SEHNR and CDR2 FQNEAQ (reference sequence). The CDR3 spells CASSLGQGVIEQYF. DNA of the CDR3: TGTGCCAGCAGCTTGGGGCAGGGGGTAATCGAGCAGTACTTC.

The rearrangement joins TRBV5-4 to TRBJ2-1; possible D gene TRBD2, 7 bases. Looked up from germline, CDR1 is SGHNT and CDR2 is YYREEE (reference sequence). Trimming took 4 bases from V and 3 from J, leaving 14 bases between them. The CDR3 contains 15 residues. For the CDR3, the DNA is TGTGCCAGCAGCCTGGGGGGGGGCCGCTACAATGAGCAGTTCTTC. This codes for CASSLGGGRYNEQFF.

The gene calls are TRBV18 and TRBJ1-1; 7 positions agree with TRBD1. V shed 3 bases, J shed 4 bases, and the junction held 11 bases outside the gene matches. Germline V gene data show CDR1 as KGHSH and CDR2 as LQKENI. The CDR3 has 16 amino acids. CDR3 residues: CASSPLGSRDSTEAFF. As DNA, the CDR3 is TGTGCCAGCTCACCTCTAGGTTCGCGGGACAGCACTGAAGCTTTCTTT.

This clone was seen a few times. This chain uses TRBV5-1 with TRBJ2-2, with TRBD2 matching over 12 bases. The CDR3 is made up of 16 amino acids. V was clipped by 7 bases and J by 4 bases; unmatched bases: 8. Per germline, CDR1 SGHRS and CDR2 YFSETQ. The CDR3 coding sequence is TGCGCCAGCCTATCTTTGACTAGCGGGAGCACCGGGGAGCTGTTTTTT. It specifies CASLSLTSGSTGELFF.

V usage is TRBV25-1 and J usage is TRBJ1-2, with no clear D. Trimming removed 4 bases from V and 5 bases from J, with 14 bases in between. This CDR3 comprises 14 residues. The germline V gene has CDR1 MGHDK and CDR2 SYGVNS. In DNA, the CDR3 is TGTGCCAGCAGTGGTTCCGGGAGCCAGTATGGCTACACCTTC. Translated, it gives CASSGSGSQYGYTF.

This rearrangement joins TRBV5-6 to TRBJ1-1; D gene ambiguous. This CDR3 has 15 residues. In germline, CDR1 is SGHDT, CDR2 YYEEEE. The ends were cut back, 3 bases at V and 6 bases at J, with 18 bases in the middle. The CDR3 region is CASSYTTTRRSEAFF. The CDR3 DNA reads TGTGCCAGCAGCTATACCACGACAAGGAGGTCTGAAGCTTTCTTT. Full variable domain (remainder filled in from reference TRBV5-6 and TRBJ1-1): DAGVTQSPTHLIKTRGQQVTLRCSPKSGHDTVSWYQQALGQGPQFIFQYYEEEERQRGNFPDRFSGHQFPNYSSELNVNALLLGDSALYLCASSYTTTRRSEAFFGQGTRLTVV.

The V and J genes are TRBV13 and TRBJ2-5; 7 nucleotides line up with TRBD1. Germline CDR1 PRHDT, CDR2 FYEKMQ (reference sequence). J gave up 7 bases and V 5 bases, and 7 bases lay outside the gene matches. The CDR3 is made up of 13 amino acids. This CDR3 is CASSPRDSRTQYF. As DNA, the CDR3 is TGTGCCAGCAGCCCCCGGGACAGTCGGACCCAGTACTTC.

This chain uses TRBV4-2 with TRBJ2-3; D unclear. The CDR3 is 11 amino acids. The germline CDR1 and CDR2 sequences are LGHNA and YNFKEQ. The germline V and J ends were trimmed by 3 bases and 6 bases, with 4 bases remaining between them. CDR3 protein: CASSQRDTQYF. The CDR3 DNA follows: TGTGCCAGCAGCCAGAGGGATACGCAGTATTTT.

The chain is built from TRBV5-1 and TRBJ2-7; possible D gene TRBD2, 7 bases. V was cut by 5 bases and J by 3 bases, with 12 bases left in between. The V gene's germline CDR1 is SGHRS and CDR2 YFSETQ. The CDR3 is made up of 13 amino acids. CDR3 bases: TGCGCCAGCAGTTCAGGGGAGGGCTACGAGCAGTACTTC. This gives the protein CASSSGEGYEQYF. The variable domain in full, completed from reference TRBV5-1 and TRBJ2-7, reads KAGVTQTPRYLIKTRGQQVTLSCSPISGHRSVSWYQQTPGQGLQFLFEYFSETQRNKGNFPGRFSGRQFSNSRSEMNVSTLELGDSALYLCASSSGEGYEQYFGPGTRLTVT.

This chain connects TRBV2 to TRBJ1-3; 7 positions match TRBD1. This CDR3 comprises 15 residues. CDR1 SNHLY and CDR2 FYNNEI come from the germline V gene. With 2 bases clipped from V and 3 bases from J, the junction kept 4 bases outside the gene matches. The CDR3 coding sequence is TGTGCCAGCAGTGAATTAACAGGGGTTGGAAACACCATATATTTT. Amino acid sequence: CASSELTGVGNTIYF.

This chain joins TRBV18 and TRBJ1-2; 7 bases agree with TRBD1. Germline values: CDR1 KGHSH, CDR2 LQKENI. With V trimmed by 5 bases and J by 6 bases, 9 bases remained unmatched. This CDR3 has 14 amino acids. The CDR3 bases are TGTGCCAGCTCAACTCAGAGGGGGCACGATGGCTACACCTTC. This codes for CASSTQRGHDGYTF.